This T cell receptor (beta chain) is from a study of blood T cells in healthy people across ages. Study results and caveats: No one knew whether donors had CMV, which possibly confounded expanded clonotype changes. As age increased, TCR beta diversity per million T cells fell in a roughly linear fashion. Percentage of naive T cells showed a strong correlation with TCR beta diversity.

Using a J-beta primer mix together with a sample-barcoded 5' primer, a second PCR was run for roughly 7 to 11 cycles. Each TCR beta cDNA got a 12-nucleotide random molecular identifier. Each CDR3 protein is one row after TCRdb ran MiXCR on the 5' RACE reads. This repertoire shows more than 700,000 distinct CDR3 sequences, about half found once; its top ten account for around 18%. Concerning this clonotype itself: The antigen is unknown.

CDR3 size: 14 residues. With 4 bases removed from V and 8 bases from J, the gap between germline ends came to 17 bases. The germline CDR1 and CDR2 sequences are SGHRS and YFSETQ. The sequence was obtained from a man older than 75 in good health. Sequencing used blood. This chain connects TRBV5-1 to TRBJ2-3, with D hard to call. The CDR3 DNA reads as TGCGCCAGCAGCCCCGCGGTCGGAGCCACTACGCAGTATTTT. Its translation is CASSPAVGATTQYF.